This T cell receptor beta chain was observed in a study of PD-1 blockade in classical Hodgkin lymphoma. Overall study results and limits: Relapsed/refractory patients reportedly had the lowest baseline TCR diversity, below newly diagnosed patients, who were below healthy donors.

Worth noting for this clone: The antigen is not known.

TCRdb's copy holds only in-frame clones and misses some; the assay was immunoSEQ multiplex PCR. The data show roughly 29,000 clones, roughly nine tenths seen once. Trimming shortened V by 1 base and J by 1 base, and 11 bases separated the two germline ends. CDR1 is SGHDT and CDR2 is YYEEEE in the germline V gene. This CDR3 is built from 15 residues. Time point described: newly diagnosed, previously untreated cHL patient sample. What was sequenced was peripheral blood mononuclear cells (PBMCs). This sequence was found in a human donor with classical Hodgkin lymphoma. This chain links TRBV5-6 with TRBJ1-1; the D is unclear. The CDR3 DNA sequence: TGTGCCAGCAGCTTGTTAAGAGTCACGAACACTGAAGCTTTCTTT. Protein: CASSLLRVTNTEAFF.